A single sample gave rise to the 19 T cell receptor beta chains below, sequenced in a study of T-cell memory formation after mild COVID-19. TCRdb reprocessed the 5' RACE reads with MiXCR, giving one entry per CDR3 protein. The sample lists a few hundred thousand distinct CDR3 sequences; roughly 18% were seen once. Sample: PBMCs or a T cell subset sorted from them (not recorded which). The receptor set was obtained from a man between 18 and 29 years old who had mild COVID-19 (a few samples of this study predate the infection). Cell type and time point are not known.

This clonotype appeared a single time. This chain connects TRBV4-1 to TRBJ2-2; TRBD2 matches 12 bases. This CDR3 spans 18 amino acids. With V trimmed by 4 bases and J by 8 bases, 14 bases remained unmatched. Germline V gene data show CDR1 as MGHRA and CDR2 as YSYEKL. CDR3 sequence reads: CASSPPSPSGGAAGELFF. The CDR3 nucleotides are TGCGCCAGCAGCCCCCCTTCACCTAGCGGGGGGGCCGCTGGGGAGCTGTTTTTT.

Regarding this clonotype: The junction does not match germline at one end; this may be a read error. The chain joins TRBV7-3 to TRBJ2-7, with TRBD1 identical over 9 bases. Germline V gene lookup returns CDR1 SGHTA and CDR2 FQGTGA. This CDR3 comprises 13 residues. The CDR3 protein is CASSLRGQGLLNF. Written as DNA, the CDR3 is TGTGCCAGCAGCTTACGGGGACAGGGACTTCTGAACTTC.

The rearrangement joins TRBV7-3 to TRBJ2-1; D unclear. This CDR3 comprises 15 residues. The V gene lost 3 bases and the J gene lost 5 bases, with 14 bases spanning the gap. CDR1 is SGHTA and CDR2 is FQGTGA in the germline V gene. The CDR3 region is CASSFRLFPDNEQFF. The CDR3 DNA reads TGTGCCAGCAGCTTTCGGTTATTCCCCGACAATGAGCAGTTCTTC.

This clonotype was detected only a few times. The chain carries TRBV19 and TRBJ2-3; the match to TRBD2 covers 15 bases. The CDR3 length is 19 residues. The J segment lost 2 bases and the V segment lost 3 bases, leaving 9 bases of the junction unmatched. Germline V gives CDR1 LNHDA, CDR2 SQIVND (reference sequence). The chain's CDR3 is CASSMVGLAGGRYTDTQYF. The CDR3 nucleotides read TGTGCCAGTAGTATGGTGGGACTAGCGGGGGGCCGGTACACAGATACGCAGTATTTT.

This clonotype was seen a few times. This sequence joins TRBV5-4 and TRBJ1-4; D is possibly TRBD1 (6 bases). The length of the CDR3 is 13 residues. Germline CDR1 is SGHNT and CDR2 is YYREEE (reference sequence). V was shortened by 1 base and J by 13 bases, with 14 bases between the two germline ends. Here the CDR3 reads CASSLREGERLFF. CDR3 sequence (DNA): TGTGCCAGCAGCTTGCGTGAGGGGGAGAGACTGTTTTTT.

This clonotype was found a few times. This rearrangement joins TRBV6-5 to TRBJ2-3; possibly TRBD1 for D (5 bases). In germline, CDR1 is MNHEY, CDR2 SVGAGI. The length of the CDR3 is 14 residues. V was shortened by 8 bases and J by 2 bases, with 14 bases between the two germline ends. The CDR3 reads CASRQGYTTDTQYF. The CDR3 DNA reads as TGTGCCAGCCGGCAGGGTTACACCACAGATACGCAGTATTTT.

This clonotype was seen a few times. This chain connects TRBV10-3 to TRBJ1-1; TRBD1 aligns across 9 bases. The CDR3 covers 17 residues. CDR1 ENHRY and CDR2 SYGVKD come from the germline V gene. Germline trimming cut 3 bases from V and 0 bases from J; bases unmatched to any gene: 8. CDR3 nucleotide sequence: TGTGCCATCAGTGACGGACAGGGGATAAAGGTGAACACTGAAGCTTTCTTT. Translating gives CAISDGQGIKVNTEAFF.

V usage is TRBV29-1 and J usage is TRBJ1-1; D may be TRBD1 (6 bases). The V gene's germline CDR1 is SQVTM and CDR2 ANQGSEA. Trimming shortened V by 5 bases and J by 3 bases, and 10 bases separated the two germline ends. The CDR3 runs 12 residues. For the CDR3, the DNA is TGCAGCGTTCGTGGGGGGCACACTGAAGCTTTCTTT. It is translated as CSVRGGHTEAFF.

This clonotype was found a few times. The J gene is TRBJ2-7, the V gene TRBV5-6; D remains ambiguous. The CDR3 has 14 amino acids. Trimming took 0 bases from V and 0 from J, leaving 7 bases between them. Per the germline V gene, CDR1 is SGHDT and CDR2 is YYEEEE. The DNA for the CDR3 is TGTGCCAGCAGCTTGGAGGCAAGCTCCTACGAGCAGTACTTC. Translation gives CASSLEASSYEQYF. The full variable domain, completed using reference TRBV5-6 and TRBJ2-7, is DAGVTQSPTHLIKTRGQQVTLRCSPKSGHDTVSWYQQALGQGPQFIFQYYEEEERQRGNFPDRFSGHQFPNYSSELNVNALLLGDSALYLCASSLEASSYEQYFGPGTRLTVT.

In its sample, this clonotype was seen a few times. In DNA form, the CDR3 reads TGCGCCAGCAGCCAAGGGGGTCGAGGGGCCCACGAGCAGTACTTC. This sequence encodes CASSQGGRGAHEQYF. This chain links TRBV4-3 with TRBJ2-7; the D gene could be TRBD1 or TRBD2 (5 bases each). Germline CDR1 and CDR2: LGHNA and YSLEER. The CDR3 is 15 amino acids. V was shortened by 1 base and J by 5 bases, with 15 bases between the two germline ends.

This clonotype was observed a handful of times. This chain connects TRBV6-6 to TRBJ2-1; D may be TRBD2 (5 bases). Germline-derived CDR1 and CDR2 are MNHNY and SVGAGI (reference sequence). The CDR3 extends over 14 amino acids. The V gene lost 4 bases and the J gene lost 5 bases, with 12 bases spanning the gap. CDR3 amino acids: CASSSGFGNNEQFF. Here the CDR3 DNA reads TGTGCCAGCAGTTCGGGGTTCGGAAACAATGAGCAGTTCTTC.

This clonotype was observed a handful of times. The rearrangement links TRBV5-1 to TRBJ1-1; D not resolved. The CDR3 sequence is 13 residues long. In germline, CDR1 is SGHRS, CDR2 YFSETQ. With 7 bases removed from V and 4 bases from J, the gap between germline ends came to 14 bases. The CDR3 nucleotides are TGCGCCAGCCGTTCTCAAGGGAGCACTGAAGCTTTCTTT. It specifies CASRSQGSTEAFF.

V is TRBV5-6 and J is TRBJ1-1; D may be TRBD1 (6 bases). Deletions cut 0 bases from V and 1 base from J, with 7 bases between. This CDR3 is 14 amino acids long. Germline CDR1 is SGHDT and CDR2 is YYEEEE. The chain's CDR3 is CASSLVDRNTEAFF. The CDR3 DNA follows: TGTGCCAGCAGCTTGGTGGACAGGAACACTGAAGCTTTCTTT.

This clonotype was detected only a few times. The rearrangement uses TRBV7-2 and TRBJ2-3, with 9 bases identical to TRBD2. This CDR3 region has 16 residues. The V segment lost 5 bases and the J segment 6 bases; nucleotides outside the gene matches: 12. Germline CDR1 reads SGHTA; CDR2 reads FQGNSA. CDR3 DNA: TGTGCCAGCAGCCTAGTCCTGCGGGGGGGAGGGGATACGCAGTATTTT. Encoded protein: CASSLVLRGGGDTQYF. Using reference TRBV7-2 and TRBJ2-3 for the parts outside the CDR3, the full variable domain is GAGVSQSPSNKVTEKGKDVELRCDPISGHTALYWYRQSLGQGLEFLIYFQGNSAPDKSGLPSDRFSAERTGGSVSTLTIQRTQQEDSAVYLCASSLVLRGGGDTQYFGPGTRLTVL.

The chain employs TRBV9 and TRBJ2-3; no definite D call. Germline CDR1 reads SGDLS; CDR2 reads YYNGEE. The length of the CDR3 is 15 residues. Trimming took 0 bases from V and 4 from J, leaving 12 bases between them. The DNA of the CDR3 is TGTGCCAGCAGCGTAGATTACGGTATGGCAGATACGCAGTATTTT. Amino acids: CASSVDYGMADTQYF.

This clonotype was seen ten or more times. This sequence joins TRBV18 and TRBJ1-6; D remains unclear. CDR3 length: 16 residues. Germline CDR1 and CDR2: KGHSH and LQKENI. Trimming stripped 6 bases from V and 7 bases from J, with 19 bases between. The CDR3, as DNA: TGTGCCAGCTCTGTCAGGATGGAGGCTTGGAATTCACCCCTCCACTTT. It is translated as CASSVRMEAWNSPLHF.

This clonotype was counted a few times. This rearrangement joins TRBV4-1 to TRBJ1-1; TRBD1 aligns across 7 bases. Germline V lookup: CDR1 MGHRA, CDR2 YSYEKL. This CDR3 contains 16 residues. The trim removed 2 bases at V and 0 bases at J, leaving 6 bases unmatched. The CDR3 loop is CASSQSTGRMNTEAFF. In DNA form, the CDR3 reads TGCGCCAGCAGCCAATCGACAGGGAGGATGAACACTGAAGCTTTCTTT.

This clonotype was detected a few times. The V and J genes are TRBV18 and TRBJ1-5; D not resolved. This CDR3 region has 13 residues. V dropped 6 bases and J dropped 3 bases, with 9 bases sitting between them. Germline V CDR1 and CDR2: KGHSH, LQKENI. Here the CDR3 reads CASSPQYNQPQHF. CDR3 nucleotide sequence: TGTGCCAGCTCCCCCCAATACAATCAGCCCCAGCATTTT.

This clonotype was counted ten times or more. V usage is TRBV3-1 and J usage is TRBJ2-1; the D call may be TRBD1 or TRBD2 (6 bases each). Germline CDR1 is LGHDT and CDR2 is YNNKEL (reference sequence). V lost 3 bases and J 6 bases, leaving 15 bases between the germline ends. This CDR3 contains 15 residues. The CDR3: CASSHLMGGPNEQFF. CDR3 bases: TGTGCCAGCAGCCACTTGATGGGGGGCCCCAATGAGCAGTTCTTC.